This entry describes one T cell receptor beta chain. Its matching antigen is unknown. Assay used: immunoSEQ multiplex PCR; TCRdb lists only in-frame clones, some missing. The profile shows some 95,000 clones, 80% of them singletons. The sort gate was single viable CD3+CD4+CD8-CD45RO+ cells for memory CD4+ T cells. This sample is part of a study of memory CD4+ T cells and cytomegalovirus serostatus. Broader study findings: Repertoires predicted CMV serostatus with median bootstrapped AUC of around 0.96. About 40% of the 164 known CMV-associated TCRbeta sequences appeared in CD4+ memory.

Germline lookup yields CDR1 GTSNPN and CDR2 SVGIG (reference sequence). The CDR3 loop spans 12 amino acids. V dropped 0 bases and J dropped 5 bases, with 7 bases sitting between them. This clonotype was sampled from an adult in good health and CMV-seropositive. Material for sequencing was memory CD4+ T cells from blood. The rearrangement joins TRBV30 to TRBJ2-5, with D unresolved. This CDR3 is CAWSVLGETQYF. Written as DNA, the CDR3 is TGTGCCTGGAGTGTACTCGGGGAGACCCAGTACTTC.